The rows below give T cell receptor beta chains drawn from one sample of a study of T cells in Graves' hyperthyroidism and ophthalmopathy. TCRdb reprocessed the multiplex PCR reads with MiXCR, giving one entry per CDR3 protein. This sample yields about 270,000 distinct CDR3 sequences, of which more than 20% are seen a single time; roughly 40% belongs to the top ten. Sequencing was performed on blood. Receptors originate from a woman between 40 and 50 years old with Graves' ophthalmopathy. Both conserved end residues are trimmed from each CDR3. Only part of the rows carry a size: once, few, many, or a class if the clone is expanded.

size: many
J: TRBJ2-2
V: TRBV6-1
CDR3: ASRERYDTGELF

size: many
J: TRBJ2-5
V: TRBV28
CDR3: ASSFVDRAETQY

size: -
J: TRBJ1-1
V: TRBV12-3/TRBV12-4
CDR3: ASMPGGMNTEAF

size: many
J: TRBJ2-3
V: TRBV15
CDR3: ATSREADYTGTQY

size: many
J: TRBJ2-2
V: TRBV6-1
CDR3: ASKERETGELF

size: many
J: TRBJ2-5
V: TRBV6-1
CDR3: ASSVYGRQSQY

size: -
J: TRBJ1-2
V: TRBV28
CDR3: ASSLNVGYT

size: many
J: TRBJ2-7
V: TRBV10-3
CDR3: AISAGTSGRYEQY

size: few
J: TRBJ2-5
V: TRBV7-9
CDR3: ASSTGTGMGETQY

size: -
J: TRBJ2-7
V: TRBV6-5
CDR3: ASVRGLGGYEQY

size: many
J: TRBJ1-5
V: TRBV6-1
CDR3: ATKPLQGAWQPQH

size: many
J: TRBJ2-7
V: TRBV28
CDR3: ASNPSGSSYEQY

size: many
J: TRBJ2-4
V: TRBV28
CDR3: ASSRPGQGKNIQY

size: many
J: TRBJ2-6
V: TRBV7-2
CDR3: ASSSRVPRANVLT

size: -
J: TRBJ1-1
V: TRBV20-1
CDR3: SATQGALNTEAF

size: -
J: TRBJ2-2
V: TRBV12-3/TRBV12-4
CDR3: ASSSGAEGRTGELF

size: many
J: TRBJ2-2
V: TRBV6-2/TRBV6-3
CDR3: ASSLTTQLAANTGELF

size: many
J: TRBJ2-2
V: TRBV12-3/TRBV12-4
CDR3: ASSLKRGETGELF

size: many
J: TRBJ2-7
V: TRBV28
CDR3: ASSLGQVSSYEQY

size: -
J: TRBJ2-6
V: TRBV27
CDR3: ASSRQGVVGGANVPT

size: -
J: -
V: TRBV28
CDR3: ASSLSSVRSSYEQF

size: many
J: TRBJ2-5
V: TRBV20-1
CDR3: SAREWTDRTQY